Listed here are 14 T cell receptor beta chains from one sample, sequenced in a study of blood T cell repertoires in COVID-19. The table came from immunoSEQ multiplex PCR; TCRdb's copy has only in-frame clones and leaves some out. This sample has over 45,000 clones; around 86% occur once, and the top ten carry 6.5%. Sequencing input: peripheral blood. The receptors come from a man aged 45-65 years with active COVID-19.

This clone was found once. The chain has TRBV29-1 and TRBJ1-3; D may be TRBD1 (6 bases). The CDR3 covers 14 residues. Germline V gene sequence: CDR1 SQVTM, CDR2 ANQGSEA. V was shortened by 1 base and J by 3 bases, with 10 bases between the two germline ends. The CDR3 sequence: CSVEATGDGNTIYF. CDR3 DNA: TGCAGCGTTGAAGCGACAGGCGATGGAAACACCATATATTTT.

The chain carries TRBV5-6 and TRBJ1-1; no clear D. The V end lost 7 bases, the J end lost 0 bases, and 7 bases lay between the germline ends. CDR3 length equals 12 residues. CDR1 is SGHDT and CDR2 is YYEEEE in the germline V gene. This CDR3 reads CASRTLNTEAFF. The CDR3 DNA reads TGTGCCAGCCGAACACTGAACACTGAAGCTTTCTTT.

The V gene is TRBV19, the J gene TRBJ1-2, with TRBD1 matching over 7 bases. V lost 7 bases, J lost 4 bases, and 9 bases stayed unmatched. This CDR3 region has 14 residues. Per the germline V gene, CDR1 is LNHDA and CDR2 is SQIVND (reference sequence). CDR3 nucleotide sequence: TGTGCCAGTACTAGCTACAACAGGGGCTATGGCTACACCTTC. Protein: CASTSYNRGYGYTF.

The V and J genes are TRBV12-3 or TRBV12-4 and TRBJ1-2; D unclear. The CDR3 has 13 amino acids. Trimming pared 4 bases from V and 4 bases from J, leaving 10 bases between. CDR3: CASSSPDFYGYTF. CDR3 DNA sequence: TGTGCCAGCAGTTCTCCGGACTTCTATGGCTACACCTTC.

The chain recombines TRBV5-1 with TRBJ2-7; 7 bases are a match to TRBD2. From germline, CDR1 is SGHRS and CDR2 YFSETQ. V was pared by 0 bases and J by 5 bases, with 5 bases of the junction left unmatched. The CDR3 consists of 14 residues. The CDR3 bases are TGCGCCAGCAGCTTGGACCAGGGAGGGCACGAGCAGTACTTC. Its translation: CASSLDQGGHEQYF.

The chain joins TRBV2 to TRBJ2-2; D perhaps matches TRBD2 (6 bases). CDR1 SNHLY and CDR2 FYNNEI come from the germline V gene. V dropped 6 bases and J dropped 3 bases, with 8 bases sitting between them. The CDR3 consists of 13 residues. In nucleotides, the CDR3 is TGTGCCAGCAGGGGGGACTACACCGGGGAGCTGTTTTTT. It encodes CASRGDYTGELFF.

The chain links TRBV5-6 to TRBJ2-3, with TRBD2 matching 9 bases. The germline gives CDR1 SGHDT, CDR2 YYEEEE. The CDR3 is 16 amino acids. Trimming took 1 base from V and 2 from J; bases not matched to a gene: 5. The CDR3 DNA is TGTGCCAGCAGCTTGCCGGCGGGGGGGCCCACAGATACGCAGTATTTT. Protein: CASSLPAGGPTDTQYF.

The V and J genes are TRBV6-2 or TRBV6-3 and TRBJ2-3; the D is unclear. Trimming took off 0 bases at V and 2 bases at J, with 9 bases between the two ends. The CDR3 has 15 amino acids. The germline CDR1 and CDR2 sequences are MNHEY and SVGEGT. The CDR3 DNA sequence: TGTGCCAGCAGTTACTCCGGGTTACCCACAGATACGCAGTATTTT. Translated, it gives CASSYSGLPTDTQYF.

The gene calls are TRBV15 and TRBJ2-7; D is possibly TRBD1 (5 bases). Trimming removed 3 bases at V and 6 bases at J, with 15 bases between. CDR1 is LNHNV, CDR2 YYDKDF, per germline (reference sequence). This CDR3 contains 14 residues. The CDR3 bases are TGTGCCACCAGCAGTGCGCAGGGCCCCCTCGAGCAGTACTTC. Encoded protein: CATSSAQGPLEQYF. The full variable domain, completed using reference TRBV15 and TRBJ2-7, is DAMVIQNPRYQVTQFGKPVTLSCSQTLNHNVMYWYQQKSSQAPKLLFHYYDKDFNNEADTPDNFQSRRPNTSFCFLDIRSPGLGDTAMYLCATSSAQGPLEQYFGPGTRLTVT.

The genes are TRBV6-5 and TRBJ1-2, with D possibly TRBD1 on 5 matching bases. Looked up from germline, CDR1 is MNHEY and CDR2 is SVGAGI. V lost 7 bases, J lost 4 bases, and 10 bases lay in between. The CDR3 is 12 amino acids. DNA of the CDR3: TGTGCCAGCAAGCAGGGTTCCTATGGCTACACCTTC. It encodes CASKQGSYGYTF.

In this sample, this clone is medium-sized. The chain recombines TRBV7-9 with TRBJ2-1; 8 nucleotides agree with TRBD2. The length of the CDR3 is 15 residues. After removal of 6 bases from V and 4 bases from J, the junction contained 8 bases not matched to a gene. From germline, CDR1 is SEHNR and CDR2 FQNEAQ (reference sequence). The CDR3 nucleotides read TGTGCCAGCAGGCCGACTAGCGAAGGGTACAATGAGCAGTTCTTC. This codes for CASRPTSEGYNEQFF.

V and J are TRBV27 and TRBJ2-1, with 7 bases identical to TRBD1. The CDR3 loop spans 14 amino acids. Germline CDR1 reads MNHEY; CDR2 reads SMNVEV (reference sequence). Trimming removed 6 bases from V and 10 bases from J; junction bases left unmatched: 12. CDR3 sequence reads: CASRSQGPRGEQFF. CDR3 nucleotide sequence: TGTGCCAGCAGGTCCCAAGGACCCAGGGGGGAGCAGTTCTTC.

V gene TRBV2 combines with J gene TRBJ2-2, with TRBD1 matching 8 bases. V lost 5 bases to trimming and J lost 1 base; unmatched junction nucleotides: 6. This CDR3 is 16 amino acids long. Germline V gene sequence: CDR1 SNHLY, CDR2 FYNNEI. CDR3 sequence reads: CASSRGQGLNTGELFF. The CDR3 nucleotides are TGTGCCAGCAGTCGAGGACAGGGATTGAACACCGGGGAGCTGTTTTTT.

The chain couples TRBV15 to TRBJ1-6; 8 bases map to TRBD1. This CDR3 contains 14 residues. After removal of 2 bases from V and 7 bases from J, the junction contained 1 base not matched to a gene. Germline-derived CDR1 and CDR2 are LNHNV and YYDKDF (reference sequence). CDR3 amino acids: CATSRRQGNSPLHF. For the CDR3, the DNA is TGTGCCACCAGCAGACGACAGGGGAATTCACCCCTCCACTTT. The full variable domain, its missing parts supplied by reference TRBV15 and TRBJ1-6, is DAMVIQNPRYQVTQFGKPVTLSCSQTLNHNVMYWYQQKSSQAPKLLFHYYDKDFNNEADTPDNFQSRRPNTSFCFLDIRSPGLGDTAMYLCATSRRQGNSPLHFGNGTRLTVT.